The entry below gives a single T cell receptor (beta chain) sequence along with its context. Its antigen is currently not known. One base away there is no much larger clone; base qualities are not given. The library was produced with the immunoSEQ multiplex PCR assay. TCRdb took this table from immuneACCESS and kept in-frame rearrangements with V and J called. Such tables lack part of the clones; where checked against another copy, unresolved V genes explain under half of the gap, and the rest is unexplained. The sample data list 1,000 to 1,500 clones, and around nine tenths of these were observed just once. Of the sample, under 8.5% falls within the top ten clones. From a lookup of the germline V gene, CDR1 and CDR2 are LGHNA and YNFKEQ. Trimming leaves V shorter by 1 base and J shorter by 3 bases, with the junction holding 1 base beyond the gene matches. The CDR3, cysteine through phenylalanine, is 16 amino acids long. This entry keeps only the CDR3 DNA: 48 bases, framed from base 1.

Because repertoires were sampled repeatedly during chemoradiotherapy, clonal expansion in the tumor microenvironment could be followed. This entry is derived from a study of chemoradiotherapy in HPV16-positive cancers (dated by TCRdb to the early 2020s). As for the study more broadly: Functional T-cell assays on cells from a couple of HPV16-positive patients defined candidate HPV-specific T-cell clones and common TCR motifs. The study asked whether T-cell immunity against the HPV oncoproteins E6 and E7 changes during chemoradiotherapy and whether it affects survival. The candidate HPV-specific TCRs and motifs were then tracked in TCR repertoires from about 93 patients with HPV-related cancers. Points the paper makes about the study in general: The functional definition of HPV-specific T cells was derived from only two HPV16-positive patients, and the survival association was reported for HPV16-positive patients. In HPV16-positive patients, expansion of HPV-responsive T cells during chemoradiotherapy was found to be associated with improved recurrence-free survival. Expansion of candidate HPV-specific clones and E7-related TCR motifs was observed in the tumor microenvironment during treatment, whereas no such expansion was observed for non-HPV-specific T cells.

The origin of this receptor is a human donor with HPV-associated anogenital cancer. The sequenced sample was tumor tissue, obtained from a patient who underwent chemoradiotherapy. The rearranged chain carries TRBV4-2 and TRBJ2-1, with TRBD2 matching 12 junction bases. CDR3 loop: CASSQATSGSYNEQFF. The nucleotide sequence reads TGTGCCAGCAGCCAAGCGACTAGCGGGAGCTACAATGAGCAGTTCTTC.